This T cell receptor (beta chain) was documented in a study of blood T cell repertoires in COVID-19. The CDR3 length is 14 residues. V was trimmed by 1 base and J by 5 bases, leaving 9 bases between them. Germline CDR1 and CDR2: KGHSH and LQKENI. In its sample, this clone was seen once. Produced via immunoSEQ multiplex PCR; TCRdb's table is partial and in-frame only. The data contain about 300,000 clones, around nine tenths of them singletons. The rearrangement uses TRBV18 and TRBJ2-1, with D perhaps TRBD1 (5 bases). Sequenced material: peripheral blood. The clonotype comes from a young woman with COVID-19, enrolled during active disease. In DNA, the CDR3 is TGTGCCAGCTCACCACAGGTGGACAACAATGAGCAGTTCTTC. It translates to CASSPQVDNNEQFF.